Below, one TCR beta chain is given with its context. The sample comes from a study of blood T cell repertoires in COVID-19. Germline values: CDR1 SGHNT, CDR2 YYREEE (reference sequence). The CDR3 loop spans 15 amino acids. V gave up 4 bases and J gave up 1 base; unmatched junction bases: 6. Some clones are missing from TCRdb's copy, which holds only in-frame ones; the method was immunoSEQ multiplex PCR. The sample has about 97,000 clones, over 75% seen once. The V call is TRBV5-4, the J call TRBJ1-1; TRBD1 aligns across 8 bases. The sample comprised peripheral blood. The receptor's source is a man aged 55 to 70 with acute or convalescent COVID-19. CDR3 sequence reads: CASSPGGTGNTEAFF. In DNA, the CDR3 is TGTGCCAGCAGCCCTGGAGGGACAGGGAACACTGAAGCTTTCTTT.